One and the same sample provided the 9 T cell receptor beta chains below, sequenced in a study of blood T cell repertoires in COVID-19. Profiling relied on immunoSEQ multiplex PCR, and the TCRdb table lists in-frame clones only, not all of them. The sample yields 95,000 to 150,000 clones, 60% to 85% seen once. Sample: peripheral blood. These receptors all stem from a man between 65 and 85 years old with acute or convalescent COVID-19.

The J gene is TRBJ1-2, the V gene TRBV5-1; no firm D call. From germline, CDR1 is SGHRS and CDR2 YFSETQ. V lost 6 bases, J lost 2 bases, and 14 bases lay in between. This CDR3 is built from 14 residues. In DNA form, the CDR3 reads TGCGCCAGCACGAATCCGACAAGCAACTATGGCTACACCTTC. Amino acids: CASTNPTSNYGYTF.

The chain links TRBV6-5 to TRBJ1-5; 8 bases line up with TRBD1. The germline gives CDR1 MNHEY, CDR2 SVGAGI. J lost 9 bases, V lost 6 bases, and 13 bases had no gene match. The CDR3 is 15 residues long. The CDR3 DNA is TGTGCCAGCAGGACGACAGGGGCGCCGACCGGGCCCCAGCATTTT. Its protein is CASRTTGAPTGPQHF.

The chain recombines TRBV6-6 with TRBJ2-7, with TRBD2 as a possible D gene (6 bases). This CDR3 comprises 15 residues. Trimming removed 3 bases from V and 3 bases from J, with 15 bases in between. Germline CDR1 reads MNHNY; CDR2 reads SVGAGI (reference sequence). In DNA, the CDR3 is TGTGCCAGCAGTTATAGGGCTAGCGACGGCTACGAGCAGTACTTC. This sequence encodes CASSYRASDGYEQYF.

CDR3 loop: CASSSYYTEAFF. The CDR3 bases are TGTGCCAGCTCATCCTATTACACTGAAGCTTTCTTT. J is TRBJ1-1 and V is TRBV18; D is unresolved. The CDR3 has 12 residues. V was pared by 5 bases and J by 3 bases, with 7 bases between. Germline lookup yields CDR1 KGHSH and CDR2 LQKENI.

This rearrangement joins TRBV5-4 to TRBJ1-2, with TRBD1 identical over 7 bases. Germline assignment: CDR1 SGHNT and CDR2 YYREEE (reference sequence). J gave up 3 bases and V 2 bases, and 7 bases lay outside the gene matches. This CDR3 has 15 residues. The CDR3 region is CASSLMLGTDYGYTF. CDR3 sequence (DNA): TGTGCCAGCAGCTTAATGTTAGGGACAGACTATGGCTACACCTTC.

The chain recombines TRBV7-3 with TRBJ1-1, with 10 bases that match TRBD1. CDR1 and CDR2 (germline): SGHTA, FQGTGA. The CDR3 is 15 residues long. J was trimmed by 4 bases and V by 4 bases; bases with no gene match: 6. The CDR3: CASSSGQGGFTEAFF. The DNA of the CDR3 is TGTGCCAGCAGCTCAGGACAGGGGGGTTTCACTGAAGCTTTCTTT. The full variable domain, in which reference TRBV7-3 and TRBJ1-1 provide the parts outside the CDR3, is GAGVSQTPSNKVTEKGKYVELRCDPISGHTALYWYRQSLGQGPEFLIYFQGTGAADDSGLPNDRFFAVRPEGSVSTLKIQRTERGDSAVYLCASSSGQGGFTEAFFGQGTRLTVV.

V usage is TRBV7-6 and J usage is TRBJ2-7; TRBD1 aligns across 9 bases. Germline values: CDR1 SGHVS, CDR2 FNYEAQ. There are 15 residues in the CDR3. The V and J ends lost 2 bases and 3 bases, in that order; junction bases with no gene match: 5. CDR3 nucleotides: TGTGCCAGCAGCTTAATCGGGACAGGGCGCTACGAGCAGTACTTC. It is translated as CASSLIGTGRYEQYF.

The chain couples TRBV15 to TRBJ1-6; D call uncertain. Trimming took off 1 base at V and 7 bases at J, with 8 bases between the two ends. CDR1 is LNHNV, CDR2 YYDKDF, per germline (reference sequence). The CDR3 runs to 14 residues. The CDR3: CATSRAGMNSPLHF. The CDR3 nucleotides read TGTGCCACCAGCAGAGCCGGGATGAATTCACCCCTCCACTTT.

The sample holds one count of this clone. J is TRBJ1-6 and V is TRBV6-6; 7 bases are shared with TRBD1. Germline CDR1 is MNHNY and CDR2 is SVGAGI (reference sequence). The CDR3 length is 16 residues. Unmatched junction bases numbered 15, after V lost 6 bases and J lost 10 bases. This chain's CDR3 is CASRRQGDDGYSPLHF. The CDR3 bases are TGTGCCAGCAGAAGACAGGGAGACGATGGTTACTCACCCCTCCACTTT.